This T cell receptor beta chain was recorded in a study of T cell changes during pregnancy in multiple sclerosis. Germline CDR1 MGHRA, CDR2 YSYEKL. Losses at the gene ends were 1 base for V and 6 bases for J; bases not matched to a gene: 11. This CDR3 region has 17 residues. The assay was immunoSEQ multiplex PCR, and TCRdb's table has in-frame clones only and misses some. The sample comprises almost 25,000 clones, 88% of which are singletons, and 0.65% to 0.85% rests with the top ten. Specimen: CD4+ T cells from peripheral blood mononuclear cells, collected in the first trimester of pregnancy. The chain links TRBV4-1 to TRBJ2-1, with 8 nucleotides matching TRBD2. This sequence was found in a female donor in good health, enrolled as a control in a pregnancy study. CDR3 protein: CASSQVDMGLVPNEQFF. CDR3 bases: TGCGCCAGCAGCCAAGTCGATATGGGACTAGTTCCCAATGAGCAGTTCTTC.